A selection of T cell receptor beta chains follows, all from one sample in a study of T cell responses to AZD1222 COVID-19 vaccine. The table came from immunoSEQ multiplex PCR; TCRdb's copy has only in-frame clones and leaves some out. The sample lists 85,000 to 100,000 clones; 86% were seen once. Sequenced here: peripheral blood, sampled on day 0 of AZD1222 vaccination. These receptors were collected from an adult in good health. The CDR3 runs from the conserved cysteine through the conserved F or W. Each record gives: J gene, D gene, V gene, clone size, CDR3 protein, CDR3 DNA. A D gene is named only where the DNA matches it firmly. A row's size may be missing; if present it is once, few, many or a size class.

J gene: TRBJ2-3
D gene: NA
V gene: TRBV25-1
clone size: NA
CDR3 protein: CASTRDSGTDTQYF
CDR3 DNA: TGTGCCAGCACACGGGACTCCGGCACAGATACGCAGTATTTT

J gene: TRBJ2-3
D gene: NA
V gene: TRBV7-6
clone size: NA
CDR3 protein: CASSGGLKDTQYF
CDR3 DNA: TGTGCCAGCAGTGGGGGACTGAAAGATACGCAGTATTTT

J gene: TRBJ2-2
D gene: NA
V gene: TRBV29-1
clone size: NA
CDR3 protein: CSVAGAGELFF
CDR3 DNA: TGCAGCGTCGCAGGGGCCGGGGAGCTGTTTTTT

J gene: TRBJ1-1
D gene: NA
V gene: TRBV19
clone size: NA
CDR3 protein: CASRGRQMNTEAFF
CDR3 DNA: TGTGCCAGTAGAGGTCGGCAGATGAACACTGAAGCTTTCTTT

J gene: TRBJ2-2
D gene: TRBD2
V gene: TRBV19
clone size: NA
CDR3 protein: CASKRGTNTGELFF
CDR3 DNA: TGTGCCAGTAAGCGGGGTACGAACACCGGGGAGCTGTTTTTT

J gene: TRBJ2-5
D gene: TRBD2
V gene: TRBV11-2
clone size: NA
CDR3 protein: CASSLGIAGEETQYF
CDR3 DNA: TGTGCCAGCAGCTTAGGGATAGCGGGGGAAGAGACCCAGTACTTC

J gene: TRBJ1-4
D gene: TRBD1
V gene: TRBV28
clone size: NA
CDR3 protein: CASSDRARNEKLFF
CDR3 DNA: TGTGCCAGCAGTGACAGGGCCAGAAATGAAAAACTGTTTTTT

J gene: TRBJ2-5
D gene: TRBD2
V gene: TRBV25-1
clone size: NA
CDR3 protein: CASSGSVGLAGGETQYF
CDR3 DNA: TGTGCCAGCAGTGGCTCGGTAGGACTAGCGGGAGGAGAGACCCAGTACTTC

J gene: TRBJ1-1
D gene: NA
V gene: TRBV11-3
clone size: once
CDR3 protein: CASSLGGGNTEAFF
CDR3 DNA: TGTGCCAGCAGCTTAGGTGGAGGGAACACTGAAGCTTTCTTT

J gene: TRBJ1-2
D gene: TRBD1
V gene: TRBV29-1
clone size: NA
CDR3 protein: CSVTGVANYGYTF
CDR3 DNA: TGCAGCGTTACAGGGGTAGCGAACTATGGCTACACCTTC

J gene: TRBJ1-3
D gene: NA
V gene: TRBV7-8
clone size: NA
CDR3 protein: CASSLGGAGLANTIYF
CDR3 DNA: TGTGCCAGCAGCTTAGGGGGGGCAGGGCTCGCAAACACCATATATTTT

J gene: TRBJ2-7
D gene: NA
V gene: TRBV6-1
clone size: NA
CDR3 protein: CASSESGVNEQYF
CDR3 DNA: TGTGCCAGCAGTGAATCTGGGGTAAACGAGCAGTACTTC

J gene: TRBJ1-3
D gene: NA
V gene: TRBV6-2/TRBV6-3
clone size: NA
CDR3 protein: CASRPGGSGNTIYF
CDR3 DNA: TGTGCCAGCAGACCTGGGGGGTCTGGAAACACCATATATTTT

J gene: TRBJ2-7
D gene: NA
V gene: TRBV10-1
clone size: NA
CDR3 protein: CASSESVYPGEQYF
CDR3 DNA: TGCGCCAGCAGTGAGTCGGTCTATCCGGGCGAGCAGTACTTC

J gene: TRBJ2-7
D gene: NA
V gene: TRBV27
clone size: NA
CDR3 protein: CASSRRGGEQYF
CDR3 DNA: TGTGCCAGCAGTCGCAGGGGAGGCGAGCAGTACTTC

J gene: TRBJ2-7
D gene: NA
V gene: TRBV19
clone size: NA
CDR3 protein: CASSIAGSEQYF
CDR3 DNA: TGTGCCAGTAGTATAGCCGGGTCGGAGCAGTACTTC